This T cell receptor beta chain was sequenced during a study of cytotoxic CD8 clonotypes in ibrutinib-treated CLL. About the research overall: Sequencing produced an average of roughly 230,000 productive templates and 85,000 to 100,000 productive rearrangements per sample. Study-level results: Clonality showed a rise at ibrutinib response that reversed toward baseline at progression. Investigators sampled sustained-remission and progressing patients at differing times.

The method was immunoSEQ multiplex PCR; TCRdb's version includes in-frame clones alone and lacks a portion of them. The sample lists 250,000 to 350,000 clones; around 69% were seen once. Investigators sourced 1.5 to 2 micrograms of genomic DNA from cryopreserved PBMCs for TCR beta libraries. With regard to this clone: The antigen is not known.

Germline CDR1 is MGHRA and CDR2 is YSYEKL. V was trimmed by 0 bases and J by 4 bases, leaving 19 bases between them. CDR3 size: 17 residues. The source material was PBMCs, sampled at disease progression, from a patient treated with ibrutinib. The chain carries TRBV4-1 and TRBJ2-7; a possible D gene is TRBD2 (6 bases). This TCR derives from a human donor with chronic lymphocytic leukemia. The CDR3 loop reads CASSQDPGTEPLYEQYF. DNA for the CDR3: TGCGCCAGCAGCCAAGATCCCGGGACTGAACCTTTATACGAGCAGTACTTC.